This T cell receptor beta chain was captured in a study of T cell responses to AZD1222 COVID-19 vaccine. The method was immunoSEQ multiplex PCR; TCRdb's version includes in-frame clones alone and lacks a portion of them. The repertoire includes about 160,000 clones, around 87% of them detected once, and around 6.9% sits in the top ten. Looked up from germline, CDR1 is SGHDN and CDR2 is FVKESK. This CDR3 contains 14 residues. V was shortened by 1 base and J by 2 bases, with 9 bases between the two germline ends. Study-wide points: Repertoires were obtained solely post-peak T cell response. Recipients of two AZD1222 doses showed rising Spike-specific TCR breadth and depth.

Regarding this clone: What it binds is not known.

Sample: peripheral blood, taken on day 0 of AZD1222 vaccination. The receptor was isolated from an adult in good health. The gene calls are TRBV14 and TRBJ2-7; no firm D call. The CDR3 sequence: CASSQVANAYEQYF. The CDR3 region has the DNA TGTGCCAGCAGCCAAGTGGCCAATGCCTACGAGCAGTACTTC.